One and the same sample provided the 28 T cell receptor beta chains below, sequenced in a study of T and B cells in COVID-19 patients. TRB rearrangements were amplified by multiplex PCR with BIOMED2 TRB-A/B primers. TCRdb analysed the multiplex PCR reads with MiXCR anew, one entry per CDR3 protein. This sample has over 9,500 distinct CDR3 sequences, with just under 30% found just once. Each TRB amplification used 250-500 ng of genomic DNA from blood. Sequencing was done on a sample of blood. The receptors here all came from a human donor who had recovered from COVID-19.

The V and J genes are TRBV27 and TRBJ2-5, with TRBD2 identical over 14 bases. Per the germline V gene, CDR1 is MNHEY and CDR2 is SMNVEV (reference sequence). This CDR3 contains 19 residues. Trimming removed 6 bases from V and 0 bases from J; junction bases left unmatched: 12. Here the CDR3 reads CASSPRGLAGEQYQETQYF. The CDR3, as DNA: TGTGCCAGCAGCCCTAGGGGACTAGCGGGAGAGCAGTACCAAGAGACCCAGTACTTC.

V gene TRBV20-1 combines with J gene TRBJ2-3; weak D call: TRBD2 (5 bases). V shed 6 bases and J shed 2 bases, with 12 bases lying between them. CDR3 length: 13 amino acids. The germline gives CDR1 DFQATT, CDR2 SNEGSKA (reference sequence). In DNA form, the CDR3 reads TGCAGTGCCACTGAGGGATTCACAGATACGCAGTATTTT. Translated, it gives CSATEGFTDTQYF.

This rearrangement joins TRBV19 to TRBJ2-5; TRBD1 matches at 8 bases. V dropped 6 bases and J dropped 4; count of bases not matched to a gene: 13. The CDR3 has 16 amino acids. From germline, CDR1 is LNHDA and CDR2 SQIVND (reference sequence). Written as DNA, the CDR3 is TGTGCCAGTAGCGACTTACGGACAGGGTCTCGAGAGACCCAGTACTTC. Encoded protein: CASSDLRTGSRETQYF.

This chain links TRBV18 with TRBJ1-1; 9 bases are a match to TRBD1. After removal of 3 bases from V and 4 bases from J, the junction contained 9 bases not matched to a gene. The CDR3 runs 16 residues. The V gene's germline CDR1 is KGHSH and CDR2 LQKENI. The CDR3 reads CASSPVGTGTSTEAFF. DNA of the CDR3: TGTGCCAGCTCACCTGTCGGGACAGGGACTAGCACTGAAGCTTTCTTT.

A few counts support this clonotype. The chain combines TRBV6-5 with TRBJ2-1; D remains ambiguous. The CDR3 totals 20 residues. V lost 0 bases, J lost 0 bases, and 21 bases lay in between. Germline CDR1 and CDR2: MNHEY and SVGAGI. CDR3 protein: CASSYSYIPPRRFSYNEQFF. The CDR3 nucleotides read TGTGCCAGCAGTTACTCGTACATTCCCCCTCGTCGTTTCTCCTACAATGAGCAGTTCTTC.

The genes are TRBV6-2 or TRBV6-3 and TRBJ2-7; tentative D call: TRBD1 (5 bases). Germline loops: CDR1 MNHEY, CDR2 SVGEGT. This CDR3 is built from 14 residues. Deletions cut 7 bases from V and 0 bases from J, with 13 bases between. CDR3 in amino acids: CASTRERSSYEQYF. The CDR3 nucleotides read TGTGCCAGCACCAGGGAAAGGAGCTCCTACGAGCAGTACTTC.

The J gene is TRBJ2-7, the V gene TRBV6-5, with 16 positions matching TRBD2. The V gene end was trimmed by 4 bases and the J gene end by 2 bases; junction bases not matched to a gene: 8. In germline, CDR1 is MNHEY, CDR2 SVGAGI. The CDR3 loop spans 18 amino acids. The CDR3 here is CASSSTPGTSGRAYEQYF. For the CDR3, the DNA is TGTGCCAGCAGTTCCACCCCCGGGACTAGCGGGAGGGCCTACGAGCAGTACTTC.

V usage is TRBV20-1 and J usage is TRBJ2-3, with 8 bases matching TRBD2. Germline CDR1 reads DFQATT; CDR2 reads SNEGSKA (reference sequence). The CDR3 length is 15 residues. V lost 3 bases, J lost 5 bases, and 10 bases stayed unmatched. This CDR3 is CSASNLAGLGDTQYF. For the CDR3, the DNA is TGCAGTGCTAGTAATCTAGCGGGCCTGGGAGATACGCAGTATTTT.

This clonotype is medium-sized. The J gene is TRBJ2-3, the V gene TRBV11-3; 12 positions agree with TRBD2. Germline lookup yields CDR1 SGHNT and CDR2 YENEEA. This CDR3 has 14 amino acids. J lost 6 bases, V lost 4 bases, and 2 bases had no gene match. The chain's CDR3 is CASSSGLAGDTQYF. The CDR3 DNA sequence: TGTGCCAGCAGCTCGGGACTAGCGGGTGATACGCAGTATTTT.

The chain couples TRBV7-9 to TRBJ2-1, with TRBD2 matching over 10 bases. CDR3 length equals 20 residues. V was pared by 0 bases and J by 6 bases, with 17 bases of the junction left unmatched. Looked up from germline, CDR1 is SEHNR and CDR2 is FQNEAQ (reference sequence). The CDR3 loop is CASSLARGPSGRPAGNEQFF. As DNA, the CDR3 is TGTGCCAGCAGCTTAGCGCGGGGGCCTAGCGGGAGACCCGCCGGCAATGAGCAGTTCTTC.

The rearrangement uses TRBV7-9 and TRBJ2-3, with TRBD1 identical over 8 bases. The CDR3 spans 16 residues. V dropped 1 base and J dropped 4; count of bases not matched to a gene: 7. Germline CDR1 SEHNR, CDR2 FQNEAQ (reference sequence). The CDR3 here is CASSLGARGLADTQYF. The CDR3 coding sequence is TGTGCCAGCAGCTTAGGCGCCAGGGGGCTCGCAGATACGCAGTATTTT. Together with reference TRBV7-9 and TRBJ2-3, the CDR3 gives the full variable domain: DTGVSQNPRHKITKRGQNVTFRCDPISEHNRLYWYRQTLGQGPEFLTYFQNEAQLEKSRLLSDRFSAERPKGSFSTLEIQRTEQGDSAMYLCASSLGARGLADTQYFGPGTRLTVL.

This clonotype qualifies as medium-sized. This chain links TRBV18 with TRBJ2-3; D ambiguous. Germline CDR1 reads KGHSH; CDR2 reads LQKENI. Trimming pared 4 bases from V and 3 bases from J, leaving 5 bases between. The CDR3 covers 12 residues. The CDR3: CASSRGTDTQYF. CDR3 DNA: TGTGCCAGCTCACGGGGAACAGATACGCAGTATTTT.

The CDR3 DNA reads as TGTGCCAGCTCACCAAGAACCCTCATTTTGGGAGCTAATGAAAAACTGTTTTTT. The encoded protein is CASSPRTLILGANEKLFF. V gene TRBV18 combines with J gene TRBJ1-4; D remains unclear. The CDR3 has 18 residues. CDR1 KGHSH and CDR2 LQKENI come from the germline V gene. V was pared by 2 bases and J by 3 bases, with 19 bases between.

A few counts support this clonotype. The chain couples TRBV19 to TRBJ1-1; D ambiguous. The V and J ends lost 2 bases and 2 bases respectively, with 9 bases between them. The CDR3 is 14 amino acids. Germline V gene lookup returns CDR1 LNHDA and CDR2 SQIVND (reference sequence). CDR3 bases: TGTGCCAGTAGTATAAGGGCAGGAAACACTGAAGCTTTCTTT. Its protein product is CASSIRAGNTEAFF.

A few counts support this clonotype. The J gene is TRBJ1-1, the V gene TRBV19; 9 bases align to TRBD1. Unmatched junction bases numbered 14, after V lost 4 bases and J lost 5 bases. Germline CDR1 is LNHDA and CDR2 is SQIVND (reference sequence). The CDR3 runs to 17 residues. CDR3 DNA sequence: TGTGCCAGTAGTAGCCAGAGTCCGGGACAGGGACGGACTGAAGCTTTCTTT. Its translation is CASSSQSPGQGRTEAFF.

The chain recombines TRBV27 with TRBJ1-2; D uncertain. V lost 2 bases and J 7 bases, leaving 11 bases between the germline ends. Germline V gene lookup returns CDR1 MNHEY and CDR2 SMNVEV (reference sequence). This CDR3 spans 13 amino acids. This CDR3 is CASSLKGQGGYTF. DNA of the CDR3: TGTGCCAGCAGTTTAAAAGGGCAAGGTGGCTACACCTTC.

This clonotype was counted between two and nine times. The chain joins TRBV18 to TRBJ2-1; D is possibly TRBD1 (6 bases). Germline CDR1 is KGHSH and CDR2 is LQKENI. This CDR3 contains 14 residues. Trimming shortened V by 5 bases and J by 9 bases, and 17 bases separated the two germline ends. The CDR3 nucleotides read TGTGCCAGCTCAAGCCGGGACACTGGTAGTGAGCAGTTCTTC. Amino acids: CASSSRDTGSEQFF.

This clonotype has at least ten counts. The V and J genes are TRBV6-2 or TRBV6-3 and TRBJ2-5; TRBD2 aligns across 8 bases. V gave up 6 bases and J gave up 2 bases; unmatched junction bases: 8. CDR3 length: 15 amino acids. CDR1 is MNHEY and CDR2 is SVGEGT in the germline V gene. CDR3 amino acids: CASSLQLADQETQYF. CDR3 coding DNA: TGTGCCAGCAGCCTACAACTAGCGGATCAAGAGACCCAGTACTTC.

This clonotype qualifies as medium-sized. The genes are TRBV11-3 and TRBJ2-3, with 7 bases aligning to TRBD2. CDR3 length: 15 amino acids. Germline V gives CDR1 SGHNT, CDR2 YENEEA. V lost 1 base and J lost 3; bases outside the gene matches: 4. DNA of the CDR3: TGTGCCAGCAGCTTAGGGGTCGGGGGGACAGATACGCAGTATTTT. It specifies CASSLGVGGTDTQYF.

The rearrangement uses TRBV5-1 and TRBJ1-3; a possible D gene is TRBD1 (5 bases). Between the trimmed V and J ends, which lost 4 bases and 4 bases, there was a span of 12 bases. Per the germline V gene, CDR1 is SGHRS and CDR2 is YFSETQ. This CDR3 comprises 14 residues. CDR3 amino acids: CASSPGGAGNTIYF. CDR3 nucleotides: TGCGCCAGCAGCCCGGGTGGGGCGGGAAACACCATATATTTT.

By sample fraction, this clonotype is medium-sized (0.01 to 0.1%). The chain links TRBV29-1 to TRBJ2-1, with 9 bases that match TRBD2. In germline, CDR1 is SQVTM, CDR2 ANQGSEA. V dropped 0 bases and J dropped 4; count of bases not matched to a gene: 7. The length of the CDR3 is 16 residues. CDR3 DNA: TGCAGCGTTGAAGATCGCCTAGCGGGAAGTTACAATGAGCAGTTCTTC. Translation: CSVEDRLAGSYNEQFF.

This clonotype was counted between two and nine times. The V gene is TRBV13, the J gene TRBJ2-2; 12 nucleotides match TRBD2. Trimming at V came to 7 bases and at J to 3 bases, leaving 6 bases not matched to a gene. The CDR3 sequence is 16 residues long. Germline CDR1 and CDR2: PRHDT and FYEKMQ (reference sequence). The DNA of the CDR3 is TGTGCCAGCACCCCGCGACTAGCGGGAGACACCGGGGAGCTGTTTTTT. Translated: CASTPRLAGDTGELFF.

This chain uses TRBV7-2 with TRBJ2-3; no reliable D call. Trimming removed 4 bases at V and 2 bases at J, with 13 bases between. Germline assignment: CDR1 SGHTA and CDR2 FQGNSA. CDR3 length: 15 amino acids. CDR3 sequence (DNA): TGTGCCAGCAGCTCCTTAAGAGATGTCACAGATACGCAGTATTTT. This sequence encodes CASSSLRDVTDTQYF.

This chain connects TRBV29-1 to TRBJ2-7; TRBD1 matches at 8 bases. Germline CDR1 reads SQVTM; CDR2 reads ANQGSEA. After removal of 4 bases from V and 2 bases from J, the junction contained 4 bases not matched to a gene. The CDR3 sequence is 13 residues long. The CDR3 region is CSVVKDRAYEQYF. The CDR3 DNA sequence: TGCAGCGTTGTTAAGGACAGGGCCTACGAGCAGTACTTC.

This clonotype was found a few times. V usage is TRBV18 and J usage is TRBJ1-5; no reliable D call. V lost 1 base and J 3 bases, leaving 10 bases between the germline ends. The CDR3 consists of 15 residues. Germline-derived CDR1 and CDR2 are KGHSH and LQKENI. The CDR3 DNA is TGTGCCAGCTCACCACGGTTGGAACCCAATCAGCCCCAGCATTTT. Its protein product is CASSPRLEPNQPQHF.

By share of the sample, this clonotype is medium-sized. V and J are TRBV6-5 and TRBJ2-5; possible D gene TRBD2, 5 bases. V lost 6 bases to trimming and J lost 5 bases, with 10 bases between them. The CDR3 spans 12 residues. CDR1 is MNHEY, CDR2 SVGAGI, per germline. The CDR3 DNA reads TGTGCCAGCAGGGCGGGTCGGGAGACCCAGTACTTC. It encodes CASRAGRETQYF.

The chain couples TRBV20-1 to TRBJ1-5, with D perhaps TRBD1 (6 bases). Trimming took 7 bases from V and 1 from J, leaving 17 bases between them. Germline CDR1 and CDR2: DFQATT and SNEGSKA (reference sequence). The CDR3 sequence is 15 residues long. CDR3: CSVSGGLISNQPQHF. In nucleotides, the CDR3 is TGCAGTGTCAGCGGGGGGCTTATAAGCAATCAGCCCCAGCATTTT.

The chain carries TRBV6-5 and TRBJ2-7; no definite D call. V was trimmed by 0 bases and J by 6 bases, leaving 18 bases between them. This CDR3 comprises 16 residues. Germline V gives CDR1 MNHEY, CDR2 SVGAGI. CDR3 in amino acids: CASSYSGQATLAEQYF. CDR3 nucleotide sequence: TGTGCCAGCAGTTACTCTGGTCAGGCTACGCTCGCCGAGCAGTACTTC.